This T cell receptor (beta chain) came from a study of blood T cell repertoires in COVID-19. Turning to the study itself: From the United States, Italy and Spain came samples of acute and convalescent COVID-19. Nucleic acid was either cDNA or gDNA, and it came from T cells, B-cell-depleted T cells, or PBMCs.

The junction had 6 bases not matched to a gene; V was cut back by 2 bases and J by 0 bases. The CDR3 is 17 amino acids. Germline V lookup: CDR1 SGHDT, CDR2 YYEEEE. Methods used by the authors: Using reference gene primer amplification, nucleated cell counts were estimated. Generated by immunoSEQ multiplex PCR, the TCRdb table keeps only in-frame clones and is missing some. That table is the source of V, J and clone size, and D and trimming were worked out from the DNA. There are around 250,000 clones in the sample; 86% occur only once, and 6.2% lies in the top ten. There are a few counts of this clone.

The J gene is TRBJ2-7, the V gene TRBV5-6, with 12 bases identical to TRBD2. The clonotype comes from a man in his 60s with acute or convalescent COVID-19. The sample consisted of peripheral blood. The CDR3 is CASSLRTSGITSYEQYF. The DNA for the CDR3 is TGTGCCAGCAGCTTACGGACTAGCGGGATTACCTCCTACGAGCAGTACTTC.